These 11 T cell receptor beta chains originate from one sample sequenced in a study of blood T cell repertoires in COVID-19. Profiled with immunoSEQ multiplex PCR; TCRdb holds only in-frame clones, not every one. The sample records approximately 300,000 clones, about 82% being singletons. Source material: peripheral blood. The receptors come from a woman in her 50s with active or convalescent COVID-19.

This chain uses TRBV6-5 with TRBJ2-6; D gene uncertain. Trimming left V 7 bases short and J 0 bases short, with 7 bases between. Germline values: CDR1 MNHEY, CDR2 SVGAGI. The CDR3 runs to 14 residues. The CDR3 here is CASNSLSGANVLTF. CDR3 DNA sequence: TGTGCCAGCAATAGCCTCTCTGGGGCCAACGTCCTGACTTTC.

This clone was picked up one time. CDR3 sequence reads: CASTLGSGNTIYF. Written as DNA, the CDR3 is TGTGCCAGCACCCTAGGTTCTGGAAACACCATATATTTT. V and J are TRBV7-9 and TRBJ1-3; D is undetermined. The CDR3 is 13 amino acids. Deletions cut 7 bases from V and 1 base from J, with 8 bases between. CDR1 is SEHNR, CDR2 FQNEAQ, per germline (reference sequence).

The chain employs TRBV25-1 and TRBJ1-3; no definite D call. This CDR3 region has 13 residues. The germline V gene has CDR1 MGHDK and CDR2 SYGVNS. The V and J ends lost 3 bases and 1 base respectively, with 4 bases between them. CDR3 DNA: TGTGCCAGCAGTGAGGCTTCTGGAAACACCATATATTTT. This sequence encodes CASSEASGNTIYF.

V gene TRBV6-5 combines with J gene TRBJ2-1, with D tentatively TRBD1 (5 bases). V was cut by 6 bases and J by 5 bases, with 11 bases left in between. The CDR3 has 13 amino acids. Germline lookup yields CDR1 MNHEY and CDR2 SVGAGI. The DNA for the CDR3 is TGTGCCAGCAGCTCCCGACAGAACAATGAGCAGTTCTTC. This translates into CASSSRQNNEQFF.

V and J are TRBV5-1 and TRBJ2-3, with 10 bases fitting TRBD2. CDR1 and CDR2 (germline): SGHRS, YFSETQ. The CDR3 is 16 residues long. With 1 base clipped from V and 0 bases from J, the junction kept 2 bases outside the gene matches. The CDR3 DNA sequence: TGCGCCAGCAGCTTGTCAGCGGGAGGGAGCACAGATACGCAGTATTTT. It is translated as CASSLSAGGSTDTQYF.

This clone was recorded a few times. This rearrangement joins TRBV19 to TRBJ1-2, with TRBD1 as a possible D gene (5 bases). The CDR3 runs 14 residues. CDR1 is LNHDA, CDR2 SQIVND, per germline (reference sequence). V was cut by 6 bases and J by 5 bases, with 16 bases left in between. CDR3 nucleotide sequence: TGTGCCAGTAGCCGGGTCAGGGTTGGATATGGCTACACCTTC. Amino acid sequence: CASSRVRVGYGYTF.

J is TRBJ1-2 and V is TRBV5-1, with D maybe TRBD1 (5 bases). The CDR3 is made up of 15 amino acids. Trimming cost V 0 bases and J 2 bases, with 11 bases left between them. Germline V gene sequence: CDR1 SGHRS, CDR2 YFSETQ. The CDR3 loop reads CASSLDWRDNYGYTF. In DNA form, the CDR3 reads TGCGCCAGCAGCTTGGATTGGAGGGACAACTATGGCTACACCTTC.

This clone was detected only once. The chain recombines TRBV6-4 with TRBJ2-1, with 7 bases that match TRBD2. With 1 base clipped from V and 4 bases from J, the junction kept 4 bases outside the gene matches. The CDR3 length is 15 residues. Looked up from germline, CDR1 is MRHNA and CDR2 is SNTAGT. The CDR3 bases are TGTGCCAGCAGTGACTTGCCTAGCGGATACAATGAGCAGTTCTTC. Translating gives CASSDLPSGYNEQFF.

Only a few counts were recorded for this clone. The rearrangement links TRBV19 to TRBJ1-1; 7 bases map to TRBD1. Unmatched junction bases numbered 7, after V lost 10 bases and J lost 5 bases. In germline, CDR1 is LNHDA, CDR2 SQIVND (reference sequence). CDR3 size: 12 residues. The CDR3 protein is CATGGGGTEAFF. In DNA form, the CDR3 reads TGTGCCACCGGAGGGGGCGGGACTGAAGCTTTCTTT.

The CDR3 reads CASSPVVRGNTGELFF. CDR3 DNA sequence: TGTGCCAGCAGCCCAGTGGTGCGGGGGAACACCGGGGAGCTGTTTTTT. J is TRBJ2-2 and V is TRBV7-9; D is possibly TRBD2 (6 bases). V was cut by 5 bases and J by 1 base, with 14 bases left in between. The germline CDR1 and CDR2 sequences are SEHNR and FQNEAQ (reference sequence). This CDR3 is built from 16 residues.

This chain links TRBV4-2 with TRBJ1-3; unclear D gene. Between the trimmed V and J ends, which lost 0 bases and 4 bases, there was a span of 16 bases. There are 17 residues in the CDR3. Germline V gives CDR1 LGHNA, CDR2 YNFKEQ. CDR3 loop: CASSQDREGFAGNTIYF. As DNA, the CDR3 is TGTGCCAGCAGCCAAGACCGGGAGGGTTTTGCGGGAAACACCATATATTTT.